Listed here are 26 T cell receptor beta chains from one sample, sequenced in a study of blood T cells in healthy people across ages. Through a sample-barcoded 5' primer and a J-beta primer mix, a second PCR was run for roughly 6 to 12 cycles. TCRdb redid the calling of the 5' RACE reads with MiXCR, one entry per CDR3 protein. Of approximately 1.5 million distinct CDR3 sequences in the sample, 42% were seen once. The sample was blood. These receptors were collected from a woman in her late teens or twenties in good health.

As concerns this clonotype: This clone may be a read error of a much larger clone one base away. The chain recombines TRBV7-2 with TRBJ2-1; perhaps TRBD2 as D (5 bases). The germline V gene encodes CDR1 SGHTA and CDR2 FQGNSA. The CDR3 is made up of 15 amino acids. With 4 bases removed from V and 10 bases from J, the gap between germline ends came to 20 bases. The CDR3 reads CASSSTAGSSYEQFF. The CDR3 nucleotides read TGTGCCAGCAGCTCCACGGCGGGTAGCTCCTACGAGCAGTTCTTC.

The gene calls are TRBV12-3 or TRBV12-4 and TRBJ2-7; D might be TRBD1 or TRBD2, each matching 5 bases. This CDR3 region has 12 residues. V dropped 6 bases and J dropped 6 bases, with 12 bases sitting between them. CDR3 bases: TGTGCCAGCAGGCAGGGACGGTCCGAGCAGTACTTC. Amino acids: CASRQGRSEQYF.

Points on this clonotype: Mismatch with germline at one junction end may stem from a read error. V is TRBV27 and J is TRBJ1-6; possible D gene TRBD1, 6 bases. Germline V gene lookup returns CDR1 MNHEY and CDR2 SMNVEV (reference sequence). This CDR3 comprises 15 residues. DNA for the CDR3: TGTGCCAGCACTTTAGGGGGAGGGGGAAATTCACCCCTCCACTTT. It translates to CASTLGGGGNSPLHF.

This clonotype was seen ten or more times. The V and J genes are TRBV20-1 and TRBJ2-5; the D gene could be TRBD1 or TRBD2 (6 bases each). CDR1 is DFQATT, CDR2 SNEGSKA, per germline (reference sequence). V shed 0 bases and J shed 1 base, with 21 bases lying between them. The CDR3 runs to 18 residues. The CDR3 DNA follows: TGCAGTGCTAGAGATCTCAGGGAAGGAGGGGGGAGCCAAGAGACCCAGTACTTC. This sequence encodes CSARDLREGGGSQETQYF.

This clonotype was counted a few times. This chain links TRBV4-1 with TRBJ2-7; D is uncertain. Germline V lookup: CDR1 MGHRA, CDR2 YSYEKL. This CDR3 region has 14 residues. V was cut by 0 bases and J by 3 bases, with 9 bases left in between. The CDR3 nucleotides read TGCGCCAGCAGCCAAGAGACAACGCACTACGAGCAGTACTTC. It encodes CASSQETTHYEQYF.

CDR3: CASSFLAAGTGELFF. In DNA form, the CDR3 reads TGTGCCAGCAGTTTTTTAGCGGCGGGGACCGGGGAGCTGTTTTTT. V is TRBV12-3 or TRBV12-4 and J is TRBJ2-2; weak D call: TRBD2 (6 bases). The CDR3 is 15 amino acids. Trimming shortened V by 3 bases and J by 5 bases, and 13 bases separated the two germline ends.

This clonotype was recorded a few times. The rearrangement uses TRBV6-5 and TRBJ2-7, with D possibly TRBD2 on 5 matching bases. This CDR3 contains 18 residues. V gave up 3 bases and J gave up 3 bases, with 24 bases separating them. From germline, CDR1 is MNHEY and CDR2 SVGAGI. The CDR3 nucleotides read TGTGCCAGCAGTTATCGTGGGAGTGAAGGGATGGTTCTCTACGAGCAGTACTTC. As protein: CASSYRGSEGMVLYEQYF.

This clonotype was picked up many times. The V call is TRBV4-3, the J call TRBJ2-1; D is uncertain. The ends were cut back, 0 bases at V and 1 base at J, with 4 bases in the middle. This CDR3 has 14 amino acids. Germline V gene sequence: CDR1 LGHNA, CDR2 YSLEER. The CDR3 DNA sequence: TGCGCCAGCAGCCAAGAAAAGTCCTACAATGAGCAGTTCTTC. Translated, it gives CASSQEKSYNEQFF.

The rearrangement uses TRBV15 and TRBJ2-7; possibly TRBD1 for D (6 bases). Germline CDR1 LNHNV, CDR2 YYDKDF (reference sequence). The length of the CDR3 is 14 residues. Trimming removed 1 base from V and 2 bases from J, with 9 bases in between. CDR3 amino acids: CATSRGGTTYEQYF. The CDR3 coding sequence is TGTGCCACCAGCAGAGGTGGGACAACCTACGAGCAGTACTTC.

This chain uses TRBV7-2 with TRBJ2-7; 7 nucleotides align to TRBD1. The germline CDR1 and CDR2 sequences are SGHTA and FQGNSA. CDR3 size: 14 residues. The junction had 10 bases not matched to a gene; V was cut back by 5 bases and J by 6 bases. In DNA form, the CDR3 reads TGTGCCAGCAGCGCTAGACAGGGATTCGGCGAGCAGTACTTC. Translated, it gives CASSARQGFGEQYF.

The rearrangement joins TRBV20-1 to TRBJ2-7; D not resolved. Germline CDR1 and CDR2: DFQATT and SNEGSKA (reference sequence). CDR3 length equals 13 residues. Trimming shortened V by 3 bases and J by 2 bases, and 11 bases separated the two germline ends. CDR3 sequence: CSARPSATYEQYF. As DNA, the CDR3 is TGCAGTGCTAGGCCCAGCGCCACCTACGAGCAGTACTTC.

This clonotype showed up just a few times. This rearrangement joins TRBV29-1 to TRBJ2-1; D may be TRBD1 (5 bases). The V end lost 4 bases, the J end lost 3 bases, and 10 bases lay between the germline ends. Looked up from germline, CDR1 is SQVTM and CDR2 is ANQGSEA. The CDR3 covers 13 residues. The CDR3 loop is CSVGAGNYNEQFF. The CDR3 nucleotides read TGCAGCGTTGGAGCAGGGAACTACAATGAGCAGTTCTTC.

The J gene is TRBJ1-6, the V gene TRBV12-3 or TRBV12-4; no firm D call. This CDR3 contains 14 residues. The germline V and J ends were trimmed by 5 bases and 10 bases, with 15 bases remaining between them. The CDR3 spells CASSPRSFRSPLHF. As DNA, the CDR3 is TGTGCCAGCAGTCCCCGCTCCTTCAGGTCACCCCTCCACTTT.

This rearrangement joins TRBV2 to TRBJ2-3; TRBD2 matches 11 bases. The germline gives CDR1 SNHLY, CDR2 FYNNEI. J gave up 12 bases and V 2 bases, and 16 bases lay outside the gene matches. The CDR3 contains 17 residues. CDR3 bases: TGTGCCAGCAGTGAATGGGGCCCAAGCAAGACTAGCGGGGACCAGTATTTT. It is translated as CASSEWGPSKTSGDQYF.

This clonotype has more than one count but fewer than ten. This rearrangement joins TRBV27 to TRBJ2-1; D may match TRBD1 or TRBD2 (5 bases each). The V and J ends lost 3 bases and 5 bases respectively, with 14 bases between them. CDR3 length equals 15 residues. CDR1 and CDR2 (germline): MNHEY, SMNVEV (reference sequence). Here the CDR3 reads CASSLGVRVNNEQFF. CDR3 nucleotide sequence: TGTGCCAGCAGTTTGGGGGTGAGGGTTAACAATGAGCAGTTCTTC.

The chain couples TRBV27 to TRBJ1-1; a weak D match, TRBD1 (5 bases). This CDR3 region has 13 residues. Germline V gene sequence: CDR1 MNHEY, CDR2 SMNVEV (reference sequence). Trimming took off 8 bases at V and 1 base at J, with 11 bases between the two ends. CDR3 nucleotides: TGTGCCAGCTTCCAGGGAGGGAACACTGAAGCTTTCTTT. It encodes CASFQGGNTEAFF.

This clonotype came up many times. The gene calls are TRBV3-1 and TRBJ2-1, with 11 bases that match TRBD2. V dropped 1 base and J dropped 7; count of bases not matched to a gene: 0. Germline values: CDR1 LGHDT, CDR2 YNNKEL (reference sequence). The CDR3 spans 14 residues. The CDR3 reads CASSQVAGGNEQFF. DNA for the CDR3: TGTGCCAGCAGCCAAGTAGCGGGAGGGAATGAGCAGTTCTTC.

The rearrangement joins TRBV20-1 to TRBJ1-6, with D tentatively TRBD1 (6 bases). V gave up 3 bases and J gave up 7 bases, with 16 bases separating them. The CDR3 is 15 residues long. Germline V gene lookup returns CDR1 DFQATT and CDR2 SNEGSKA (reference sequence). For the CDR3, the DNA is TGCAGTGCTAGGACCGGAACAGGGCCAAATTCACCCCTCCACTTT. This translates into CSARTGTGPNSPLHF.

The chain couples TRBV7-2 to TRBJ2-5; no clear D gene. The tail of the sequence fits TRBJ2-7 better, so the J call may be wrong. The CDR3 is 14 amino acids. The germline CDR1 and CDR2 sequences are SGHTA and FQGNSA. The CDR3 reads CTSSLDHGDYEQYF. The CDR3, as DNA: TGTACCAGCAGCTTAGACCATGGGGACTACGAGCAGTACTTC.

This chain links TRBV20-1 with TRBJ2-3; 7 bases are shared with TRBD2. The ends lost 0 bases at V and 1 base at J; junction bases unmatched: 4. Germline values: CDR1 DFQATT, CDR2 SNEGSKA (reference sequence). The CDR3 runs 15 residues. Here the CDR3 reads CSARDAGVGTDTQYF. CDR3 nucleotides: TGCAGTGCTAGAGATGCGGGAGTAGGCACAGATACGCAGTATTTT.

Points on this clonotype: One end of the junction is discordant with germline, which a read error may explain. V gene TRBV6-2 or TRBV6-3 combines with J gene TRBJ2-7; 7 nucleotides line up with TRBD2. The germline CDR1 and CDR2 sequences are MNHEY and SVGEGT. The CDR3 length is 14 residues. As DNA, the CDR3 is TGTGCCAGCAGTGACTCGAGACTAGCTATTGAGCAGTACTTC. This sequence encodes CASSDSRLAIEQYF.

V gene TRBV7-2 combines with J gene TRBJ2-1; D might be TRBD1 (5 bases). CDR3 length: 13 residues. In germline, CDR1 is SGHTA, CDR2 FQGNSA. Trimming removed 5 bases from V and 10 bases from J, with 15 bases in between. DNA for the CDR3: TGTGCCAGCAGCCAAAATAGGGGTGACGAGCAGTTCTTC. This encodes CASSQNRGDEQFF.

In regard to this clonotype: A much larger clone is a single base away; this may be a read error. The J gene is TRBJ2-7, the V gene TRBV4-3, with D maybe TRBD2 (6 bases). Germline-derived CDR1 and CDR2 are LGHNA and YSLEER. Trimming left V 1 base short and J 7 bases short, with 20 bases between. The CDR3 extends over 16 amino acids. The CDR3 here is CASSQVWRGSYNEQYF. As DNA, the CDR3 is TGCGCCAGCAGCCAAGTATGGCGGGGTTCCTACAATGAGCAGTACTTC.

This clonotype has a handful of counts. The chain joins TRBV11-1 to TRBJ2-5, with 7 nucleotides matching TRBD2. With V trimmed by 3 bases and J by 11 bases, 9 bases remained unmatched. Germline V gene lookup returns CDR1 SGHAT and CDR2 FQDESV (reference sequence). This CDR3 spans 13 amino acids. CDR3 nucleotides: TGTGCCAGCAGCTTTAGTACGGGAGGTCAGCAGTACTTC. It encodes CASSFSTGGQQYF.

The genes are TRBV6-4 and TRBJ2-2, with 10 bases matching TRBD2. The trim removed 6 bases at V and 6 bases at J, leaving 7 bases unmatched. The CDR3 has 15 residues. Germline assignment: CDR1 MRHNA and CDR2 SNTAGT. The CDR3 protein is CASSPGLASAGELFF. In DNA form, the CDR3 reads TGTGCCAGCAGCCCGGGACTAGCGTCTGCCGGGGAGCTGTTTTTT.

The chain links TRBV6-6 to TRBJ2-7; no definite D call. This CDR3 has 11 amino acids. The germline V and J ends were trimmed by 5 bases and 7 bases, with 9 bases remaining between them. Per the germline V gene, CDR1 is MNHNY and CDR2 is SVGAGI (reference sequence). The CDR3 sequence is CASSSYEEQYF. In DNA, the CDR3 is TGTGCCAGCAGTAGCTATGAGGAGCAGTACTTC.